This T cell receptor (beta chain) appears in the sequencing data of a study of blood T cell repertoires in COVID-19. Study-level information: The samples span acute and convalescent COVID-19 from the United States, Italy and Spain. PBMCs, B-cell-depleted T cells, or T cells were the source of the cDNA or gDNA that made up the material.

While infection was still active, Seattle patients were enrolled and then followed longitudinally. The CDR3 sequence is 13 residues long. V was pared by 2 bases and J by 2 bases, with 9 bases between. CDR1 is GTSNPN, CDR2 SVGIG, per germline (reference sequence). Original handling: Amplifying reference gene primers gave estimates of nucleated cell counts. Clones were sequenced by immunoSEQ multiplex PCR, and TCRdb holds only the in-frame ones, with some missing. From that table come the V and J calls and clone size; the DNA was used to work out D and trimming. This sample has around 370,000 clones, with 75% to 90% found just once.

The sample consisted of peripheral blood. The chain recombines TRBV30 with TRBJ1-1; D ambiguous. The sequence derives from a woman aged 45 to 65 with COVID-19, enrolled during active disease. CDR3 residues: CAWSPSLNTEAFF. The DNA of the CDR3 is TGTGCCTGGAGTCCCTCCCTTAACACTGAAGCTTTCTTT.